These 17 T cell receptor beta chains originate from one sample sequenced in a study of blood T cell repertoires in COVID-19. Using immunoSEQ multiplex PCR, the repertoire was profiled, and TCRdb retains in-frame clones only, with some absent. The table has tens of thousands of clones, roughly 71% seen once; the top ten hold roughly 6.3%. Sample: peripheral blood. The receptors here all came from a man older than 75 with acute or convalescent COVID-19.

V usage is TRBV5-4 and J usage is TRBJ2-5, with 12 bases fitting TRBD2. CDR3 size: 15 residues. CDR1 and CDR2 (germline): SGHNT, YYREEE (reference sequence). V lost 4 bases to trimming and J lost 3 bases; unmatched junction nucleotides: 4. The CDR3 nucleotides read TGTGCCAGCAGCCAGCGACTAGCGGGGGAAGAGACCCAGTACTTC. Residues: CASSQRLAGEETQYF. Full variable domain (rest looked up from reference TRBV5-4 and TRBJ2-5): ETGVTQSPTHLIKTRGQQVTLRCSSQSGHNTVSWYQQALGQGPQFIFQYYREEENGRGNFPPRFSGLQFPNYSSELNVNALELDDSALYLCASSQRLAGEETQYFGPGTRLLVL.

This clone has more than one count but fewer than ten. The chain links TRBV11-3 to TRBJ2-3; no definite D call. This CDR3 has 13 amino acids. V was cut by 5 bases and J by 5 bases, with 11 bases left in between. From germline, CDR1 is SGHNT and CDR2 YENEEA. The CDR3 nucleotides are TGTGCCAGCAGCCCCCAGTCCGAAGATACGCAGTATTTT. Translated, it gives CASSPQSEDTQYF.

The chain uses TRBV9 and TRBJ2-5, with TRBD2 identical over 14 bases. The junction had 5 bases not matched to a gene; V was cut back by 4 bases and J by 3 bases. The germline CDR1 and CDR2 sequences are SGDLS and YYNGEE. This CDR3 comprises 16 residues. In DNA form, the CDR3 reads TGTGCCAGCAGCCGCGGGACTAGCGGGGGAGAAGAGACCCAGTACTTC. It encodes CASSRGTSGGEETQYF. Combining the CDR3 with reference TRBV9 and TRBJ2-5 gives the whole variable domain DSGVTQTPKHLITATGQRVTLRCSPRSGDLSVYWYQQSLDQGLQFLIQYYNGEERAKGNILERFSAQQFPDLHSELNLSSLELGDSALYFCASSRGTSGGEETQYFGPGTRLLVL.

V gene TRBV16 combines with J gene TRBJ2-2, with 9 bases matching TRBD1. This CDR3 comprises 17 residues. After removal of 0 bases from V and 4 bases from J, the junction contained 6 bases not matched to a gene. Germline loops: CDR1 KGHSY, CDR2 FQNENV. CDR3 residues: CASSQSRDRASTGELFF. For the CDR3, the DNA is TGTGCCAGCAGCCAATCACGGGACAGGGCTAGCACCGGGGAGCTGTTTTTT.

CDR3 nucleotide sequence: TGTGCCAGCAGCACCGACAGGGGTCTTTCCGGGGAGCTGTTTTTT. Protein product: CASSTDRGLSGELFF. V and J are TRBV21-1 and TRBJ2-2; the D call TRBD1 from the table was never checked on the DNA. TRBV21-1 is a recognized pseudogene. This CDR3 is built from 15 residues.

The rearrangement joins TRBV20-1 to TRBJ2-1; D is uncertain. CDR3 length equals 11 residues. Germline lookup yields CDR1 DFQATT and CDR2 SNEGSKA (reference sequence). V gave up 6 bases and J gave up 4 bases, with 7 bases separating them. The CDR3 is CSARSYNEQFF. In DNA form, the CDR3 reads TGCAGTGCGCGGTCGTACAATGAGCAGTTCTTC.

J is TRBJ1-2 and V is TRBV10-3, with D possibly matching TRBD1 (6 bases). V shed 9 bases and J shed 7 bases, with 18 bases lying between them. Germline V gene data show CDR1 as ENHRY and CDR2 as SYGVKD. The CDR3 has 13 residues. The CDR3 here is CAMLSGGGGGYTF. As DNA, the CDR3 is TGTGCCATGTTATCTGGGGGCGGAGGTGGCTACACCTTC.

The rearrangement joins TRBV5-1 to TRBJ1-2, with D possibly matching TRBD1 (5 bases). The germline V and J ends were trimmed by 4 bases and 8 bases, with 9 bases remaining between them. Germline V gene lookup returns CDR1 SGHRS and CDR2 YFSETQ. This CDR3 is 11 amino acids long. Written as DNA, the CDR3 is TGCGCCAGCAGCCTGGAGGGGGGCTACACCTTC. Its protein product is CASSLEGGYTF.

The J gene is TRBJ1-2, the V gene TRBV4-3; TRBD1 agrees at 8 bases. Trimming at V came to 2 bases and at J to 3 bases, leaving 5 bases not matched to a gene. The germline gives CDR1 LGHNA, CDR2 YSLEER. The CDR3 runs to 15 residues. In DNA, the CDR3 is TGCGCCAGCAGCCAATCGACAGGGGTCGACTATGGCTACACCTTC. Residues: CASSQSTGVDYGYTF.

The chain links TRBV12-5 to TRBJ1-5; D not resolved. Germline V gene sequence: CDR1 LGHNT, CDR2 FRNRAP. Trimming stripped 5 bases from V and 5 bases from J, with 13 bases between. The CDR3 sequence is 14 residues long. The CDR3 is CASGPGGRDQPQHF. CDR3 nucleotide sequence: TGTGCTAGTGGTCCCGGCGGCCGGGATCAGCCCCAGCATTTT.

The chain uses TRBV4-3 and TRBJ2-5, with D perhaps matching TRBD2 (7 bases). Per germline, CDR1 LGHNA and CDR2 YSLEER. Trimming removed 1 base from V and 4 bases from J, with 16 bases in between. This CDR3 has 16 residues. The CDR3 DNA reads as TGCGCCAGCAGCCAAGGGGGGGCGGGAGTGGGAGAGACCCAGTACTTC. Protein: CASSQGGAGVGETQYF.

The V and J genes are TRBV4-1 and TRBJ2-1, with D possibly TRBD2 on 6 matching bases. From germline, CDR1 is MGHRA and CDR2 YSYEKL. V lost 2 bases to trimming and J lost 4 bases, with 12 bases between them. The CDR3 totals 15 residues. The CDR3 loop is CASSQPGTEYNEQFF. In DNA, the CDR3 is TGCGCCAGCAGCCAACCCGGGACTGAATACAATGAGCAGTTCTTC.

In its sample, this clone was seen a few times. The rearrangement links TRBV7-2 to TRBJ2-1, with D possibly being TRBD2 (6 bases). CDR3 length: 14 amino acids. Between the trimmed V and J ends, which lost 1 base and 7 bases, there was a span of 11 bases. The V gene's germline CDR1 is SGHTA and CDR2 FQGNSA. The CDR3 spells CASSLGQGGNEQFF. CDR3 coding DNA: TGTGCCAGCAGCTTAGGTCAGGGAGGAAATGAGCAGTTCTTC.

This chain uses TRBV21-1 with TRBJ2-5; no check of the table's D call, TRBD2, against the DNA was made. TRBV21-1 is given as a pseudogene. CDR3 size: 16 residues. In nucleotides, the CDR3 is TGTGCCAGCAGCAGTTGGATGAAGCGTCCCCAAGAGACCCAGTACTTC. Protein: CASSSWMKRPQETQYF.

V gene TRBV6-5 combines with J gene TRBJ2-2; maybe TRBD2 (7 bases). Per the germline V gene, CDR1 is MNHEY and CDR2 is SVGAGI. The CDR3 has 16 amino acids. Deletions cut 2 bases from V and 4 bases from J, with 14 bases between. The CDR3 nucleotides are TGTGCCAGCAGTTACCCGAGGGGGGGTCTCACCGGGGAGCTGTTTTTT. It yields the protein CASSYPRGGLTGELFF.

This clone has a handful of counts. The chain links TRBV6-1 to TRBJ2-7, with a tentative D call TRBD2 (7 bases). The CDR3 spans 16 residues. The germline V gene encodes CDR1 MNHNS and CDR2 SASEGT. The V end lost 0 bases, the J end lost 7 bases, and 19 bases lay between the germline ends. This CDR3 is CASSEAWGRGAQEQYF. The DNA for the CDR3 is TGTGCCAGCAGTGAAGCGTGGGGACGGGGGGCTCAAGAGCAGTACTTC.

The gene calls are TRBV2 and TRBJ1-4; D is perhaps TRBD1 (5 bases). V was shortened by 5 bases and J by 5 bases, with 12 bases between the two germline ends. The CDR3 consists of 14 residues. Germline V CDR1 and CDR2: SNHLY, FYNNEI. CDR3 amino acids: CASSPPGGNEKLFF. For the CDR3, the DNA is TGTGCCAGCAGTCCCCCCGGGGGAAATGAAAAACTGTTTTTT.